Each of the 23 T cell receptor beta chains below was sequenced from the same sample in a study of T-cell reconstitution after alpha-beta-depleted transplantation in children. Unique molecular identifiers were incorporated into the prepared TCRbeta library. TCRdb analysed the PCR reads with MiXCR anew, one entry per CDR3 protein. Of a few hundred thousand distinct CDR3 sequences in the sample, roughly 13% were seen once. The sample here was PBMCs, mostly from graft donor cells, taken 360 days after TCRalphabeta/CD19-depleted stem cell transplant. The receptors here all came from a male patient younger than 18 who had a stem cell transplant for acute myeloid leukemia, so the T cells may come from the graft donor.

The chain carries TRBV7-3 and TRBJ2-2, with TRBD2 identical over 11 bases. The junction had 8 bases not matched to a gene; V was cut back by 4 bases and J by 7 bases. Germline loops: CDR1 SGHTA, CDR2 FQGTGA. CDR3 length: 16 residues. CDR3: CASSSRTSGWSGELFF. The CDR3 coding sequence is TGTGCCAGCAGCTCCCGGACTAGCGGGTGGAGCGGGGAGCTGTTTTTT.

The chain recombines TRBV3-1 with TRBJ1-1; possible D gene TRBD1, 5 bases. In germline, CDR1 is LGHDT, CDR2 YNNKEL (reference sequence). This CDR3 region has 13 residues. Trimming took off 5 bases at V and 7 bases at J, with 14 bases between the two ends. The CDR3 sequence is CASSAPGTVEAFF. Here the CDR3 DNA reads TGTGCCAGCAGCGCGCCCGGGACGGTTGAAGCTTTCTTT. Filled out from reference TRBV3-1 and TRBJ1-1, the complete variable domain reads DTAVSQTPKYLVTQMGNDKSIKCEQNLGHDTMYWYKQDSKKFLKIMFSYNNKELIINETVPNRFSPKSPDKAHLNLHINSLELGDSAVYFCASSAPGTVEAFFGQGTRLTVV.

The rearrangement links TRBV12-3 or TRBV12-4 to TRBJ2-7, with 7 bases fitting TRBD2. V gave up 7 bases and J gave up 0 bases; unmatched junction bases: 12. The CDR3 consists of 16 residues. The CDR3 sequence: CASNVGPGGSSYEQYF. CDR3 bases: TGTGCCAGCAACGTGGGACCGGGGGGAAGCTCCTACGAGCAGTACTTC.

The rearrangement uses TRBV2 and TRBJ2-1, with 11 bases aligning to TRBD2. Germline CDR1 reads SNHLY; CDR2 reads FYNNEI. The V segment lost 3 bases and the J segment 7 bases; nucleotides outside the gene matches: 5. The CDR3 is 15 amino acids. Here the CDR3 reads CASSEGIAGGNEQFF. CDR3 nucleotides: TGTGCCAGCAGTGAGGGGATAGCGGGAGGGAATGAGCAGTTCTTC.

Ten or more counts support this clonotype. This sequence joins TRBV9 and TRBJ2-1; D is unresolved. Trimming took 0 bases from V and 9 from J, leaving 16 bases between them. Germline V gene sequence: CDR1 SGDLS, CDR2 YYNGEE. The CDR3 is made up of 15 amino acids. CDR3 nucleotides: TGTGCCAGCAGCGTAGGGGTAGCCGTTCCAAGTGAGCAGTTCTTC. It yields the protein CASSVGVAVPSEQFF.

The chain employs TRBV4-2 and TRBJ2-3; a possible D gene is TRBD2 (5 bases). V was pared by 0 bases and J by 2 bases, with 12 bases between. The CDR3 totals 16 residues. Per germline, CDR1 LGHNA and CDR2 YNFKEQ. CDR3: CASSQDRGELTDTQYF. The CDR3 DNA reads as TGTGCCAGCAGCCAAGATCGGGGAGAACTCACAGATACGCAGTATTTT.

Only a few counts were recorded for this clonotype. V and J are TRBV20-1 and TRBJ2-1; D is undetermined. The V gene's germline CDR1 is DFQATT and CDR2 SNEGSKA (reference sequence). Trimming removed 1 base from V and 10 bases from J, with 5 bases in between. This CDR3 contains 10 residues. The CDR3 loop reads CSARGWEQFF. The CDR3 nucleotides are TGCAGTGCTAGAGGATGGGAGCAGTTCTTC.

This clonotype occurred many times. V gene TRBV7-9 combines with J gene TRBJ2-7; 13 bases match TRBD2. V lost 3 bases and J lost 6; bases outside the gene matches: 11. This CDR3 has 17 amino acids. Germline lookup yields CDR1 SEHNR and CDR2 FQNEAQ (reference sequence). The CDR3 reads CASSFRLAGGRGIEQYF. CDR3 in DNA: TGTGCCAGCAGCTTCCGACTAGCGGGAGGCCGGGGAATCGAGCAGTACTTC. Full variable domain (rest looked up from reference TRBV7-9 and TRBJ2-7): DTGVSQNPRHKITKRGQNVTFRCDPISEHNRLYWYRQTLGQGPEFLTYFQNEAQLEKSRLLSDRFSAERPKGSFSTLEIQRTEQGDSAMYLCASSFRLAGGRGIEQYFGPGTRLTVT.

This chain joins TRBV5-6 and TRBJ1-6, with D hard to call. Germline CDR1 is SGHDT and CDR2 is YYEEEE. Trimming took 2 bases from V and 7 from J, leaving 10 bases between them. The CDR3 consists of 14 residues. CDR3 sequence: CASSFAWTNSPLHF. The CDR3 DNA follows: TGTGCCAGCAGCTTCGCGTGGACCAATTCACCCCTCCACTTT.

The chain links TRBV20-1 to TRBJ2-1; 7 nucleotides align to TRBD2. CDR1 DFQATT and CDR2 SNEGSKA come from the germline V gene (reference sequence). The CDR3 covers 14 residues. The junction had 9 bases not matched to a gene; V was cut back by 6 bases and J by 4 bases. For the CDR3, the DNA is TGCAGTGCCCCGACTAGCTACCGTTACAATGAGCAGTTCTTC. It specifies CSAPTSYRYNEQFF.

This clonotype came up a few times. The chain combines TRBV11-2 with TRBJ2-7; D may be TRBD2 (6 bases). CDR1 and CDR2 (germline): SGHAT, FQNNGV. Trimming stripped 3 bases from V and 7 bases from J, with 25 bases between. CDR3 length equals 17 residues. In nucleotides, the CDR3 is TGTGCCAGCAGCTTGAGCTCGTACGGGAGTCTCGTTGGGGAGCAGTACTTC. It specifies CASSLSSYGSLVGEQYF. The whole variable domain, filled in from reference TRBV11-2 and TRBJ2-7, reads EAGVAQSPRYKIIEKRQSVAFWCNPISGHATLYWYQQILGQGPKLLIQFQNNGVVDDSQLPKDRFSAERLKGVDSTLKIQPAKLEDSAVYLCASSLSSYGSLVGEQYFGPGTRLTVT.

This clonotype has more than one count but fewer than ten. The chain joins TRBV29-1 to TRBJ1-2; perhaps TRBD1 as D (6 bases). This CDR3 region has 13 residues. CDR1 SQVTM and CDR2 ANQGSEA come from the germline V gene. Trimming removed 5 bases from V and 6 bases from J, with 16 bases in between. The chain's CDR3 is CSVLLQGKDGYTF. CDR3 nucleotide sequence: TGCAGCGTTCTTTTACAGGGAAAGGATGGCTACACCTTC.

This clonotype was counted many times. The chain has TRBV28 and TRBJ2-2; 7 bases are shared with TRBD1. V gave up 2 bases and J gave up 2 bases; unmatched junction bases: 2. Germline lookup yields CDR1 MDHEN and CDR2 SYDVKM. This CDR3 spans 15 amino acids. Written as DNA, the CDR3 is TGTGCCAGCAGTTTAGGGACAGTTAACACCGGGGAGCTGTTTTTT. Translated, it gives CASSLGTVNTGELFF.

This clonotype was observed at least ten times. The chain carries TRBV6-2 or TRBV6-3 and TRBJ2-1, with 7 positions matching TRBD2. The CDR3 has 13 amino acids. The trim removed 8 bases at V and 2 bases at J, leaving 3 bases unmatched. Germline V gene sequence: CDR1 MNHEY, CDR2 SVGEGT. In DNA, the CDR3 is TGTGCCAGCGCCCGGGAGGCCTACAATGAGCAGTTCTTC. Translating it yields CASAREAYNEQFF.

The CDR3 reads CASSLGPEDYEQYF. The CDR3 nucleotides are TGTGCCAGCAGCTTAGGCCCAGAGGACTACGAGCAGTACTTC. V and J are TRBV11-1 and TRBJ2-7, with D uncertain. The germline V and J ends were trimmed by 1 base and 3 bases, with 10 bases remaining between them. The CDR3 totals 14 residues. Germline V gene sequence: CDR1 SGHAT, CDR2 FQDESV (reference sequence).

The chain has TRBV6-5 and TRBJ2-7, with 8 bases identical to TRBD1. Germline trimming cut 2 bases from V and 3 bases from J; bases unmatched to any gene: 9. The CDR3 runs 16 residues. Germline lookup yields CDR1 MNHEY and CDR2 SVGAGI. DNA of the CDR3: TGTGCCAGCAGTTACACACAGGGGGGATCTGTCTACGAGCAGTACTTC. This translates into CASSYTQGGSVYEQYF.

This clonotype was found many times. The chain combines TRBV4-2 with TRBJ2-4, with no clear D. Looked up from germline, CDR1 is LGHNA and CDR2 is YNFKEQ. CDR3 length: 12 amino acids. Trimming left V 5 bases short and J 6 bases short, with 8 bases between. The CDR3 bases are TGTGCCAGCAGCTACGACCCAAACATTCAGTACTTC. Protein: CASSYDPNIQYF.

This clonotype was recorded many times. The chain uses TRBV7-2 and TRBJ2-3; perhaps D is TRBD1 or TRBD2 (5 bases each). The germline gives CDR1 SGHTA, CDR2 FQGNSA. The CDR3 sequence is 13 residues long. The V end was cut by 5 bases, the J end by 6 bases, with 12 bases between. The CDR3 reads CASSILWGDTQYF. Written as DNA, the CDR3 is TGTGCCAGCAGCATCCTTTGGGGGGATACGCAGTATTTT.

V gene TRBV16 combines with J gene TRBJ2-3; tentative D call: TRBD2 (5 bases). CDR1 KGHSY and CDR2 FQNENV come from the germline V gene. The CDR3 is 14 residues long. V lost 2 bases and J lost 1, with 7 bases in between. The CDR3 DNA is TGTGCCAGCAGCCAAATGGAGGGCACAGATACGCAGTATTTT. Translating it yields CASSQMEGTDTQYF.

This clonotype was counted a few times. The chain combines TRBV20-1 with TRBJ2-2, with 8 bases matching TRBD1. This CDR3 region has 15 residues. V trimming: 6 bases; J trimming: 4 bases; junction bases outside the gene matches: 10. Germline V gene lookup returns CDR1 DFQATT and CDR2 SNEGSKA (reference sequence). DNA for the CDR3: TGCAGTGCCCTATGGACAGGGTATGGCACCGGGGAGCTGTTTTTT. Translating it yields CSALWTGYGTGELFF.

The chain couples TRBV15 to TRBJ2-1; D is possibly TRBD1 (5 bases). V lost 6 bases, J lost 15 bases, and 18 bases lay in between. Per germline, CDR1 LNHNV and CDR2 YYDKDF (reference sequence). The CDR3 extends over 12 amino acids. The CDR3, as DNA: TGTGCCACCAGTTCCCCCCAGGGATCTCCGTTCTTC. Encoded protein: CATSSPQGSPFF.

This clonotype was counted at least ten times. This CDR3 is CASTPRGRQETQYF. The CDR3 nucleotides are TGCGCCAGCACCCCAAGGGGAAGACAAGAGACCCAGTACTTC. The chain couples TRBV4-3 to TRBJ2-5; weak D call: TRBD1 (5 bases). The germline CDR1 and CDR2 sequences are LGHNA and YSLEER. The CDR3 contains 14 residues. Deletions cut 7 bases from V and 2 bases from J, with 14 bases between.

The chain recombines TRBV12-3 or TRBV12-4 with TRBJ2-1; 7 bases agree with TRBD1. Trimming removed 1 base from V and 6 bases from J; junction bases left unmatched: 9. The CDR3 contains 16 residues. The CDR3 bases are TGTGCCAGCAGTTTAGTGAGCCAGGGGGTGAGCAATGAGCAGTTCTTC. It specifies CASSLVSQGVSNEQFF.